Here is one T cell receptor (beta chain) with its context. Its antigen is unidentified. This sample was taken from a study of tumor and adjacent non-tumor tissue in lung cancer. TCRbeta libraries were built with three rounds of nested PCR, modified from ARM-PCR. TCRdb itself ran the multiplex PCR reads through MiXCR, one entry per CDR3 protein. The profile shows about 110,000 distinct CDR3 sequences, about 75% of them singletons. CDR3 length equals 16 residues. From germline, CDR1 is MNHEY and CDR2 SVGAGI. V lost 7 bases, J lost 2 bases, and 19 bases lay in between. No cell sorting was done before RNA was extracted from the tissue. Findings of the study overall: Significantly higher TCR diversity was found in tumor than normal lung.

The source of this sequence is a woman in her sixties or seventies with non-small cell lung cancer. V usage is TRBV6-5 and J usage is TRBJ2-3; a weak D match, TRBD2 (7 bases). Sequencing used lung tumor tissue. In DNA form, the CDR3 reads TGTGCCAGCATGCACCTCGGGGGGCCTAACACAGATACGCAGTATTTT. This sequence encodes CASMHLGGPNTDTQYF.